This TCR beta chain was documented in a study of T cells expressing NK-cell markers. The wider study: TCR beta repertoires came from sorted CD3+CD56+NKG2C+, CD3+CD56+NKG2C- and CD3+CD56-NKG2C+ T cells. Overall study results and limits: CD8+ T cells in over five donors included dominant NKG2C+ clonotypes at 1.0-7.0%. Researchers report these clonotypes also headed the CD3+CD56-NKG2C+ fraction in a handful of donors.

As concerns this clonotype: The antigen remains unidentified.

5'RACE template switching built TCR beta cDNA with unique molecular identifiers. TCRdb derives one entry per CDR3 protein from the 5' RACE reads, leaving out DNA. The sample table sets out around 550,000 distinct CDR3 sequences. The CDR3 spans 15 residues. In germline, CDR1 is LGHNA, CDR2 YNFKEQ. The chain employs TRBV4-2 and TRBJ2-5; the D call from TCRdb, TRBD1, cannot be confirmed without DNA. This sequence was found in a man between 18 and 29 years old in good health. Input material: blood T cells: a sorted CD56 or NKG2C T cell subset, CD4+ or CD8+ T cells, or bulk PBMC T cells (not recorded which). The chain's CDR3 is CASSQEAPLRETQYF.